This TCR beta chain was captured in a study of T cell responses to AZD1222 COVID-19 vaccine. Overall study findings and caveats: The repertoires were collected only after the peak T cell response.

To note about this clone: Antigen specificity is unknown.

Produced via immunoSEQ multiplex PCR; TCRdb's table is partial and in-frame only. The profile shows 65,000 to 90,000 clones, about 88% of them singletons. The sequence derives from an adult who received the AZD1222 COVID-19 vaccine. Specimen: peripheral blood, collected 28 days after the second AZD1222 dose.

CDR3 bases: TGTGCCAGCAGTTACTCGACTGGCTACGAGCAGTACTTC. Translating it yields CASSYSTGYEQYF. The chain joins TRBV6-2 or TRBV6-3 to TRBJ2-7, with D uncertain. The CDR3 consists of 13 residues. The germline gives CDR1 MNHEY, CDR2 SVGEGT. Trimming removed 0 bases from V and 3 bases from J, with 6 bases in between.